This T cell receptor beta chain was captured in a study of OX40 agonist ivuxolimab in advanced cancers. Study context: The study gave patients intravenous ivuxolimab at 0.01 to 10 mg/kg every 2 weeks. Partial responses, seen in three patients, involved one hepatocellular carcinoma and two cutaneous melanomas. The study, taken as a whole, reports: CD8+ T cells showed, on average, more clonal expansion than CD4+ cells. The authors also found low normalized T-cell clonal expansion in some nonresponders.

The germline V gene has CDR1 MGHRA and CDR2 YSYEKL. Trimming shortened V by 1 base and J by 1 base, and 1 base separated the two germline ends. This CDR3 is built from 13 residues. Regarding this clone: Its antigen is unidentified.

Profiling relied on immunoSEQ multiplex PCR, and the TCRdb table lists in-frame clones only, not all of them. The profile shows roughly 100,000 clones, around 90% of them singletons. Sequenced here: CD4+ or CD8+ T cells sorted from blood, sampled in a trial of the OX40 agonist ivuxolimab. This TCR was sampled from an adult with an advanced solid tumor such as melanoma, head and neck, liver or kidney cancer. The chain uses TRBV4-1 and TRBJ1-4; D gene uncertain. The CDR3 DNA sequence: TGCGCCAGCAGCCAAGGAACTAATGAAAAACTGTTTTTT. It is translated as CASSQGTNEKLFF.